This TCR beta chain was sequenced for a study of blood T cell repertoires in COVID-19. Study-level background: Researchers got acute and convalescent COVID-19 samples from the United States, Italy and Spain. PBMCs, B-cell-depleted T cells, or T cells provided the cDNA or gDNA that made up the material.

Authors' analysis steps: Estimation of nucleated cell counts was performed using reference gene primer amplification. The repertoire was sequenced with immunoSEQ multiplex PCR; TCRdb's copy has only in-frame clones and lacks some. The DNA gave D and trimming, while V, J and clone size come from that table. The sample has 85,000 to 90,000 clones, around 75% seen once. This TCR came from a woman older than 75 with active or convalescent COVID-19. The source material was peripheral blood.

The CDR3 nucleotides are TGTGCCAGCAGCCAAGTTGGCAGGAACACTGAAGCTTTCTTT. This translates into CASSQVGRNTEAFF. The chain employs TRBV4-2 and TRBJ1-1; unclear D gene. CDR3 length: 14 amino acids. V was clipped by 1 base and J by 1 base, with 7 bases between them. Germline loops: CDR1 LGHNA, CDR2 YNFKEQ.